The subject of this entry is one T cell receptor beta chain. Its antigen is still unknown. The data originate from a study of shared clonotypes between healthy human individuals. Study results and limitations: What naive subsets generally showed was a larger estimated richness than memory subsets showed.

The method was immunoSEQ multiplex PCR; TCRdb's version includes in-frame clones alone and lacks a portion of them. The sample shows roughly 700,000 clones, approximately 79% of them seen only once. Trimming at V came to 5 bases and at J to 3 bases, leaving 6 bases not matched to a gene. Per germline, CDR1 MDHEN and CDR2 SYDVKM. This CDR3 comprises 14 residues. J is TRBJ1-2 and V is TRBV28; 7 bases fit TRBD1. The receptor's source is a woman in her 30s in good health. Material: memory CD4+ T cells sorted from blood. This sample's subset: CD45RA-negative fraction. CDR3: CASSNRRGYYGYTF. DNA for the CDR3: TGTGCCAGCAGTAACCGCAGGGGGTACTATGGCTACACCTTC.